This T cell receptor beta chain was profiled in a study of blood T cell repertoires in COVID-19. Background on the study: Nucleic acid was either cDNA or gDNA, and it came from T cells, B-cell-depleted T cells, or PBMCs.

Here immunoSEQ multiplex PCR was the method, and the copy in TCRdb shows in-frame clones only, minus some. Of around 99,000 clones in the sample, about three quarters were seen once. This CDR3 is built from 15 residues. Germline CDR1 SGHRS, CDR2 YFSETQ. Losses at the gene ends were 3 bases for V and 0 bases for J; bases not matched to a gene: 4. The TCR sequence derives from a man in his fifties who had recovered from COVID-19. The chain carries TRBV5-1 and TRBJ1-1, with 8 bases identical to TRBD1. The sequenced sample consisted of peripheral blood. The CDR3 loop is CASSSGGRVNTEAFF. CDR3 DNA sequence: TGCGCCAGCAGCTCAGGGGGCCGGGTGAACACTGAAGCTTTCTTT. The whole variable domain, remainder taken from reference TRBV5-1 and TRBJ1-1, is KAGVTQTPRYLIKTRGQQVTLSCSPISGHRSVSWYQQTPGQGLQFLFEYFSETQRNKGNFPGRFSGRQFSNSRSEMNVSTLELGDSALYLCASSSGGRVNTEAFFGQGTRLTVV.